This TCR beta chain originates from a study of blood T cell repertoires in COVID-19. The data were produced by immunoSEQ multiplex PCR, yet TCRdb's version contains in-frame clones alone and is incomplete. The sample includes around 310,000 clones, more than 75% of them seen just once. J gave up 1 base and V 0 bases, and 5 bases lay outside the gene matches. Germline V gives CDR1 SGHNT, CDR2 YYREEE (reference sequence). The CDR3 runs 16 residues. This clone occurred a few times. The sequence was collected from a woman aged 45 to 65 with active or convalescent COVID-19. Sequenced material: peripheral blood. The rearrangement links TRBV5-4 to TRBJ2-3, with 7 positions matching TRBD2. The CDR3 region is CASSLGGSGGTDTQYF. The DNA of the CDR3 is TGTGCCAGCAGCTTGGGAGGAAGCGGGGGCACAGATACGCAGTATTTT.